A selection of T cell receptor beta chains follows, all from one sample in a study of CD8 T cells in Susac syndrome. A single record per CDR3 protein comes from TCRdb applying MiXCR to the immunoSEQ multiplex PCR reads. The sample records roughly 180,000 distinct CDR3 sequences, around 94% being singletons. What was sequenced was CD4+ T cells from PBMCs. The receptors originated from a human donor in good health. CDR3s include the opening cysteine and the closing phenylalanine or tryptophan. D genes are given only for firm matches. The size field is filled for only some rows; it gives once, few, many or a size class.

CASIRVEGGRGAEAFF TGTGCCAGCATAAGGGTGGAAGGGGGGCGCGGGGCTGAAGCTTTCTTT TRBJ1-1 TRBV3-1 NA NA
CASRGYGYTF TGTGCCAGCAGGGGATATGGCTACACCTTC TRBJ1-2 TRBV6-2/TRBV6-3 NA few
CASGSGLAGGTEETQYF TGTGCCAGCGGCTCGGGACTAGCGGGGGGGACTGAAGAGACCCAGTACTTC TRBJ2-5 TRBV2 TRBD2 NA
CASSASPLNTEAFF TGTGCCAGCAGCGCCTCCCCTCTGAACACTGAAGCTTTCTTT TRBJ1-1 TRBV9 NA once
CASSQGIGRSQETQYF TGTGCCAGCAGCCAAGGGATCGGGCGGTCCCAAGAGACCCAGTACTTC TRBJ2-5 TRBV3-1 NA NA
CSVGQQGGGETQYF TGCAGCGTTGGACAACAGGGAGGCGGGGAGACCCAGTACTTC TRBJ2-5 TRBV29-1 NA NA
CAWSVASYTIYF TGTGCCTGGAGTGTGGCTTCCTACACCATATATTTT TRBJ1-3 TRBV30 NA once
CASRRTGDAKNIQYF TGTGCCAGCAGGAGGACAGGGGACGCCAAAAACATTCAGTACTTC TRBJ2-4 TRBV6-2/TRBV6-3 TRBD1 NA
CATSPHYGYTF TGTGCCACCAGCCCTCACTATGGCTACACCTTC TRBJ1-2 TRBV24-1 NA NA
CASLLAEGQETQYF TGTGCCAGCTTACTAGCGGAGGGGCAAGAGACCCAGTACTTC TRBJ2-5 TRBV2 TRBD2 NA
CSVSVGANTGELFF TGCAGCGTTTCAGTCGGAGCGAACACCGGGGAGCTGTTTTTT TRBJ2-2 TRBV29-1 NA NA
CASSLDRLPNTEAFF TGCGCCAGCAGCTTGGATCGACTTCCGAACACTGAAGCTTTCTTT TRBJ1-1 TRBV5-1 NA NA
CASSQEEVAGGPNEQYF TGTGCCAGCAGCCAGGAGGAGGTAGCGGGGGGGCCTAACGAGCAGTACTTC TRBJ2-7 TRBV4-2 TRBD2 NA
CASSTGPHTEAFF TGTGCCAGCAGCACGGGACCGCACACTGAAGCTTTCTTT TRBJ1-1 TRBV9 NA once
CASSREPGQGAYEQYF TGCGCCAGCAGCCGAGAACCCGGACAGGGGGCCTACGAGCAGTACTTC TRBJ2-7 TRBV4-3 TRBD1 NA
CSAHGGRNTEAFF TGCAGTGCTCACGGGGGTAGGAACACTGAAGCTTTCTTT TRBJ1-1 TRBV20-1 NA NA
CSVAGGSSYNEQFF TGCAGCGTGGCCGGGGGGAGCTCCTACAATGAGCAGTTCTTC TRBJ2-1 TRBV29-1 TRBD2 NA
CSVVGLNTDTQYF TGCAGCGTTGTGGGACTTAACACAGATACGCAGTATTTT TRBJ2-3 TRBV29-1 NA NA
CSARSRGYGYTF TGCAGTGCTAGATCGCGGGGGTATGGCTACACCTTC TRBJ1-2 TRBV20-1 NA once
CASKKTSASSDTQYF TGTGCCAGCAAGAAGACTAGCGCTTCTTCGGATACGCAGTATTTT TRBJ2-3 TRBV7-2 TRBD2 NA
CASSLDVGNGYTF TGTGCCAGCAGCTTGGACGTCGGCAATGGCTACACCTTC TRBJ1-2 TRBV5-6 NA NA
CASSPRGYGYGYTF TGTGCCAGCTCACCAAGAGGGTACGGCTATGGCTACACCTTC TRBJ1-2 TRBV18 NA NA
CSARRDNEKLFF TGCAGTGCTCGTCGGGACAATGAAAAACTGTTTTTT TRBJ1-4 TRBV20-1 NA NA
CASSVTGVTDTQYF TGTGCCAGCAGCGTTACAGGGGTCACAGATACGCAGTATTTT TRBJ2-3 TRBV9 TRBD1 once
CSASPGGDEQYF TGCAGTGCTAGCCCAGGGGGGGACGAGCAGTACTTC TRBJ2-7 TRBV20-1 NA NA
CSARDYRGNIQYF TGCAGTGCTAGAGATTACAGGGGAAACATTCAGTACTTC TRBJ2-4 TRBV20-1 TRBD1 NA